The 2 T cell receptor beta chains below all came from one sample that was sequenced in a study of blood T cell repertoires in COVID-19. Here immunoSEQ multiplex PCR was the method, and the copy in TCRdb shows in-frame clones only, minus some. This table holds roughly 260,000 clones, roughly 82% found once. The sequencing input was peripheral blood. These TCRs come from an elderly woman with active or convalescent COVID-19.

The J gene is TRBJ1-1, the V gene TRBV2; the D gene is possibly TRBD1 (5 bases). The CDR3 covers 13 residues. Trimming stripped 7 bases from V and 1 base from J, with 10 bases between. CDR1 and CDR2 from the germline V gene are SNHLY and FYNNEI. The DNA of the CDR3 is TGTGCCAGCACCGATGGGGCGAACACTGAAGCTTTCTTT. Protein: CASTDGANTEAFF. Based on the CDR3 plus reference TRBV2 and TRBJ1-1, the full variable domain is EPEVTQTPSHQVTQMGQEVILRCVPISNHLYFYWYRQILGQKVEFLVSFYNNEISEKSEIFDDQFSVERPDGSNFTLKIRSTKLEDSAMYFCASTDGANTEAFFGQGTRLTVV.

The chain joins TRBV5-1 to TRBJ1-6, with TRBD1 matching over 10 bases. Germline assignment: CDR1 SGHRS and CDR2 YFSETQ. The CDR3 length is 15 residues. With V trimmed by 3 bases and J by 8 bases, 5 bases remained unmatched. CDR3: CASSWSGTGDSPLHF. The CDR3 DNA is TGCGCCAGCAGCTGGTCGGGGACAGGGGATTCACCCCTCCACTTT.